The 16 T cell receptor beta chains below come from one sample, sequenced in a study of regulatory T cells in long-lasting Graves disease. The time point was: newly diagnosed GD, antithyroid drugs for less than 3 months. Following extraction of RNA from PBMCs, that RNA was used to make the TCR library. iRepertoire HTBI primers and Arm-PCR of CDR3 regions built TCR beta libraries. TCRdb processed the multiplex PCR reads anew with MiXCR; each CDR3 protein has one entry. This sample has a few hundred thousand distinct CDR3 sequences, with 20% to 25% found just once. The sample here was peripheral blood mononuclear cells (PBMCs), taken at new diagnosis, from a patient treated with antithyroid drugs. The origin of the receptors is a female donor with Graves disease.

This clonotype was detected many times. The CDR3 sequence: CASSRGTSSSTDTQYF. In DNA, the CDR3 is TGTGCCAGCAGCCGCGGGACTAGCAGTAGCACAGATACGCAGTATTTT. The V call is TRBV7-2, the J call TRBJ2-3, with 9 bases matching TRBD2. CDR1 is SGHTA and CDR2 is FQGNSA in the germline V gene. The CDR3 covers 16 residues. V shed 5 bases, J shed 0 bases, and the junction held 6 bases outside the gene matches.

This clonotype was detected a few times. This may come from a read error, since a much larger clone is one base off. The chain couples TRBV11-2 to TRBJ2-1; D not certain. The germline V gene has CDR1 SGHAT and CDR2 FQNNGV. Deletions cut 1 base from V and 6 bases from J, with 19 bases between. The CDR3 covers 17 residues. CDR3 loop: CASSLAGEAVGFNEQFF. DNA of the CDR3: TGTGCCAGCAGCTTAGCCGGCGAGGCTGTGGGTTTCAATGAGCAGTTCTTC.

Ten or more counts support this clonotype. This chain uses TRBV9 with TRBJ2-1, with D perhaps TRBD2 (6 bases). The V end lost 0 bases, the J end lost 4 bases, and 14 bases lay between the germline ends. The CDR3 extends over 16 amino acids. Germline V gives CDR1 SGDLS, CDR2 YYNGEE. The CDR3, as DNA: TGTGCCAGCAGCGTAGAGAAACTAGCATCGTACAATGAGCAGTTCTTC. Translation gives CASSVEKLASYNEQFF.

With respect to this clonotype: This sequence is one base from a far larger clone and is likely a read error. The V and J genes are TRBV27 and TRBJ2-1; maybe TRBD2 (6 bases). The V end was cut by 4 bases, the J end by 10 bases, with 17 bases between. CDR3 length: 14 amino acids. Germline-derived CDR1 and CDR2 are MNHEY and SMNVEV (reference sequence). The DNA for the CDR3 is TGTGCCAGCAGTTACATGGGGGGACTCTACGAGCAGTTCTTC. This codes for CASSYMGGLYEQFF.

The rearrangement links TRBV11-1 to TRBJ1-6, with 7 nucleotides matching TRBD1. J was trimmed by 8 bases and V by 5 bases; bases with no gene match: 6. Germline CDR1 SGHAT, CDR2 FQDESV (reference sequence). This CDR3 spans 14 amino acids. The CDR3 DNA follows: TGTGCCAGCAGCATACAGGGGTTGCATTCACCCCTCCACTTT. Translated: CASSIQGLHSPLHF.

This clonotype was seen more than once but under ten times. J is TRBJ1-2 and V is TRBV20-1; TRBD1 is a possible D gene (5 bases). Germline V CDR1 and CDR2: DFQATT, SNEGSKA (reference sequence). The germline V and J ends were trimmed by 4 bases and 2 bases, with 14 bases remaining between them. The CDR3 has 14 amino acids. In DNA, the CDR3 is TGCAGTGCTATGAGCCCAGGGCCCAACTATGGCTACACCTTC. Residues: CSAMSPGPNYGYTF.

The CDR3, as DNA: TGTGCCAGCAGCTTAGAAGGGTCCGGGAACTATGGCTACACCTTC. Protein sequence: CASSLEGSGNYGYTF. This rearrangement joins TRBV7-2 to TRBJ1-2, with D unclear. This CDR3 comprises 15 residues. The V end lost 1 base, the J end lost 2 bases, and 11 bases lay between the germline ends. Looked up from germline, CDR1 is SGHTA and CDR2 is FQGNSA.

This clonotype was observed once. The chain recombines TRBV20-1 with TRBJ2-7; TRBD2 agrees at 8 bases. There are 15 residues in the CDR3. Trimming at V came to 3 bases and at J to 3 bases, leaving 10 bases not matched to a gene. Germline values: CDR1 DFQATT, CDR2 SNEGSKA (reference sequence). DNA of the CDR3: TGCAGTGCTAGGAGCGGGCGGGAGGCCGGCTACGAGCAGTACTTC. This sequence encodes CSARSGREAGYEQYF.

This clonotype was picked up many times. This chain links TRBV3-1 with TRBJ2-7; 8 nucleotides match TRBD1. In germline, CDR1 is LGHDT, CDR2 YNNKEL (reference sequence). With 4 bases clipped from V and 0 bases from J, the junction kept 5 bases outside the gene matches. The CDR3 covers 15 residues. The CDR3 DNA reads as TGTGCCAGCAGCCCCGAGGGACAGGTCTCCTACGAGCAGTACTTC. Its protein is CASSPEGQVSYEQYF.

In its sample, this clonotype was seen many times. The V call is TRBV7-2, the J call TRBJ2-5, with no clear D. The V gene's germline CDR1 is SGHTA and CDR2 FQGNSA. CDR3 length equals 16 residues. V gave up 1 base and J gave up 5 bases, with 17 bases separating them. The CDR3 here is CASSLVGLTSGETQYF. CDR3 nucleotides: TGTGCCAGCAGCTTAGTCGGGCTGACCTCTGGGGAGACCCAGTACTTC.

In this sample, this clonotype turned up a few times. This chain connects TRBV4-3 to TRBJ2-2; a weak D match, TRBD1 (6 bases). Germline assignment: CDR1 LGHNA and CDR2 YSLEER. The CDR3 sequence is 15 residues long. Trimming stripped 0 bases from V and 5 bases from J, with 10 bases between. The CDR3 nucleotides are TGCGCCAGCAGCCAAGAGGCGCAGGGGACCGGGGAGCTGTTTTTT. The encoded protein is CASSQEAQGTGELFF.

There are many counts of this clonotype. The rearrangement links TRBV20-1 to TRBJ2-1; possible D gene TRBD1, 5 bases. This CDR3 comprises 15 residues. Germline CDR1 DFQATT, CDR2 SNEGSKA (reference sequence). Trimming removed 0 bases from V and 6 bases from J, with 15 bases in between. CDR3: CSARDGHILINEQFF. The CDR3 DNA sequence: TGCAGTGCTAGAGATGGACATATCCTCATCAATGAGCAGTTCTTC.

In this sample, this clonotype turned up a few times. Given a much more abundant clone one base away, this may be a read error. The chain has TRBV11-2 and TRBJ1-3, with 7 bases aligning to TRBD1. Germline lookup yields CDR1 SGHAT and CDR2 FQNNGV. This CDR3 is built from 11 residues. CDR3 DNA sequence: TGTGCCAGCAGCTCCCGGACAGGACGGAATTTT. Translating gives CASSSRTGRNF.

This clonotype was seen at least ten times. This rearrangement joins TRBV11-3 to TRBJ2-5; D possibly corresponds to TRBD2 (5 bases). The CDR3 runs 14 residues. Per germline, CDR1 SGHNT and CDR2 YENEEA. V lost 1 base to trimming and J lost 6 bases, with 12 bases between them. The DNA for the CDR3 is TGTGCCAGCAGCTTAGTCCCAACTAGACAGACCCAGTACTTC. Its translation is CASSLVPTRQTQYF.

The chain links TRBV11-3 to TRBJ1-3; D not resolved. V was pared by 5 bases and J by 2 bases, with 16 bases between. Germline V gives CDR1 SGHNT, CDR2 YENEEA. The CDR3 runs to 16 residues. The CDR3 sequence is CASSLRFRGTGNTIYF. CDR3 nucleotides: TGTGCCAGCAGCCTTAGATTCCGGGGAACTGGAAACACCATATATTTT.

This chain's CDR3 is CASSSGVTGSSYNEQFF. CDR3 sequence (DNA): TGCGCCAGCAGCTCGGGGGTTACCGGGTCTTCCTACAATGAGCAGTTCTTC. The V call is TRBV5-1, the J call TRBJ2-1; D perhaps matches TRBD2 (6 bases). There are 17 residues in the CDR3. Germline CDR1 SGHRS, CDR2 YFSETQ. V dropped 3 bases and J dropped 1 base, with 17 bases sitting between them.